These 12 T cell receptor beta chains originate from one sample sequenced in a study of CXCR3-negative and CXCR3-positive naive CD8 T cells. Libraries of TRB cDNA were made by 5' RACE and carried UMIs. TCRdb re-called the 5' RACE reads; every CDR3 protein appears as one record, without DNA. Its clone listing holds approximately 83,000 distinct CDR3 sequences. Sequenced: naive CXCR3- CD8+ T cells from blood. Regarding subset: CD45RO-CCR7+CD27+CD95- naive CD8+ T cells lacking CXCR3 (TNR3-). The receptors derive from a human donor in good health. Some clones in this sample may be carry-over from other donors' samples.

The chain joins TRBV29-1 to TRBJ2-3; TCRdb indicates TRBD1, and absent DNA this call remains unverified. The CDR3 is made up of 16 amino acids. The germline V gene has CDR1 SQVTM and CDR2 ANQGSEA. The CDR3 sequence is CSVDQRGQSSTDTQYF.

The chain uses TRBV28 and TRBJ2-7; no DNA is available, so the TRBD1 call from TCRdb remains unchecked. The CDR3 spans 13 residues. The germline gives CDR1 MDHEN, CDR2 SYDVKM. The CDR3 sequence: CASRWDREYEQYF.

This rearrangement joins TRBV29-1 to TRBJ2-7; with no DNA, the TCRdb D assignment of TRBD1 cannot be verified. Germline V gene sequence: CDR1 SQVTM, CDR2 ANQGSEA. CDR3 length equals 12 residues. CDR3 amino acids: CSVLTVGYEQYF.

The chain couples TRBV10-3 to TRBJ1-1. The germline gives CDR1 ENHRY, CDR2 SYGVKD. The CDR3 runs to 13 residues. This CDR3 reads CAISELVGFEAFF.

The chain is built from TRBV7-8 and TRBJ1-5. The CDR3 has 15 amino acids. Germline V lookup: CDR1 SGHVS, CDR2 FQNEAQ. The CDR3 sequence is CASSLGRASNQPQHF.

This chain links TRBV7-9 with TRBJ1-1; the D call of TRBD1 rests on TCRdb alone, since no DNA is present to check it. From germline, CDR1 is SEHNR and CDR2 FQNEAQ (reference sequence). CDR3 length equals 16 residues. CDR3 region: CASSDGTGLGNTEAFF.

V and J are TRBV12-3 or TRBV12-4 and TRBJ1-1. The CDR3 length is 13 residues. This chain's CDR3 is CASGRLVNTEAFF.

The chain couples TRBV19 to TRBJ2-7; TCRdb calls TRBD1, which cannot be checked without DNA. CDR3 length: 14 amino acids. The germline V gene has CDR1 LNHDA and CDR2 SQIVND (reference sequence). CDR3 residues: CASSIRDMTYEQYF.

The V and J genes are TRBV5-5 and TRBJ2-1; there is no DNA to check the TCRdb D call of TRBD1. CDR1 and CDR2 from the germline V gene are SGHKS and YYEKEE (reference sequence). CDR3 length: 15 residues. CDR3 residues: CASSPTAWDGNEQFF.

CDR3 sequence reads: CASTRYPGLAGLYNEQFF. The chain is built from TRBV7-9 and TRBJ2-1; lacking DNA, the TRBD2 call made by TCRdb goes unchecked. The CDR3 length is 18 residues. Germline CDR1 and CDR2: SEHNR and FQNEAQ (reference sequence).

The chain recombines TRBV29-1 with TRBJ2-1. The germline CDR1 and CDR2 sequences are SQVTM and ANQGSEA. The CDR3 sequence is 13 residues long. CDR3: CSVEGWGEDEQFF.

The rearrangement joins TRBV5-5 to TRBJ1-1; TCRdb indicates TRBD1, and absent DNA this call remains unverified. Germline V lookup: CDR1 SGHKS, CDR2 YYEKEE (reference sequence). The CDR3 totals 14 residues. The CDR3 here is CASSPGTENTEAFF.